The TCR beta chain described here comes from a study of blood T cell repertoires in COVID-19. Study-level background: The United States, Italy and Spain provided the acute and convalescent COVID-19 samples.

Between the trimmed V and J ends, which lost 3 bases and 0 bases, there was a span of 5 bases. This CDR3 has 13 residues. Seattle's cohort entered during active infection and was followed longitudinally. Under the authors' procedure: By means of reference gene primer amplification, nucleated cell counts were estimated. Libraries were prepared by immunoSEQ multiplex PCR; TCRdb keeps only in-frame clonotypes and omits some of them. V, J and clone size are taken as reported in that table, and D and trimming were inferred from the DNA itself. The repertoire consists of fewer than 600,000 clones, with roughly nine tenths occurring once and the leading ten covering 0.75% to 0.9%.

The receptor was isolated from a man between 18 and 35 years old with COVID-19, enrolled during active disease. The chain has TRBV12-3 or TRBV12-4 and TRBJ2-5, with D uncertain. Sequencing used peripheral blood. This CDR3 reads CASSFQYQETQYF. CDR3 coding DNA: TGTGCCAGCAGTTTTCAATACCAAGAGACCCAGTACTTC.